This T cell receptor beta chain derives from a study of CD8+ T cells in alopecia areata. Sequencing used cDNA as its template, made by extracting RNA and reverse transcribing it. Method: immunoSEQ multiplex PCR; TCRdb's copy keeps in-frame clones and lacks some. The sample lists more than 90,000 clones, about 61% occurring once. Described treatment: oral pan-JAK inhibitor, 5-10 mg twice daily. From germline, CDR1 is SGHDT and CDR2 YYEEEE. This CDR3 is built from 14 residues. Note on this clone: The germline gene is not matched at one end of the junction; a read error may be the cause.

J is TRBJ2-1 and V is TRBV5-6; D perhaps matches TRBD1 (6 bases). The receptor was isolated from a human donor with alopecia areata. The material sequenced was CD8+ T cells sorted from blood, taken at week 4, from a patient treated with tofacitinib. CDR3 sequence: CASRLADSYNEQFF. Written as DNA, the CDR3 is TGTGCCAGCAGATTGGCGGACAGCTACAATGAGCAGTTCTTC.